The rows below give T cell receptor beta chains drawn from one sample of a study of PD-L1 blockade in urothelial cancer. Method: immunoSEQ multiplex PCR; TCRdb's copy keeps in-frame clones and lacks some. Here the sample spans some 42,000 clones, roughly four fifths being singletons. This sample comprised PBMCs, obtained around atezolizumab (anti-PD-L1) treatment. The origin of the receptors is a man between 70 and 80 years old with urothelial cancer. CDR3s include the opening cysteine and the closing phenylalanine or tryptophan. D genes are given only for firm matches. Clone size is not always given. Where it is, it says once, few, many or a class for expanded clones.

clone_size | d_call | j_call | v_call | cdr3_aa | cdr3_nt
. | TRBD1 | TRBJ2-2 | TRBV18 | CASSLDRVVGELFF | TGTGCCAGCTCACTCGACAGGGTCGTCGGGGAGCTGTTTTTT
. | . | TRBJ1-2 | TRBV28 | CASRTKTRRGYTF | TGTGCCAGCAGAACTAAGACCCGGCGGGGCTACACCTTC
. | . | TRBJ2-1 | TRBV10-1 | CASSVNRYEQFF | TGCGCCAGCAGTGTCAACAGGTACGAGCAGTTCTTC
. | . | TRBJ1-5 | TRBV19 | CASSIEGSNSNQPQHF | TGTGCCAGTAGTATAGAGGGCAGTAATAGCAATCAGCCCCAGCATTTT
. | TRBD1 | TRBJ1-1 | TRBV5-6 | CASSFQGALGTEAFF | TGTGCCAGCAGCTTCCAGGGGGCGCTGGGCACTGAAGCTTTCTTT
. | . | TRBJ2-5 | TRBV5-1 | CASRSNPAQGWETQYF | TGCGCCAGCAGGTCTAACCCGGCACAGGGATGGGAGACCCAGTACTTC
. | . | TRBJ1-2 | TRBV5-4 | CASSVGQGYYGYTF | TGTGCCAGCAGCGTCGGCCAGGGGTACTATGGCTACACCTTC
. | . | TRBJ1-1 | TRBV18 | CASSPRGRMNTEAFF | TGTGCCAGCTCACCAAGGGGTAGAATGAACACTGAAGCTTTCTTT
. | . | TRBJ2-7 | TRBV11-2 | CASSLDSRTYEQYF | TGTGCCAGCAGCTTAGACTCCAGAACCTACGAGCAGTACTTC
. | . | TRBJ2-3 | TRBV27 | CASSWSAGGGPDTQYF | TGTGCCAGCAGTTGGTCAGCAGGAGGGGGCCCAGATACGCAGTATTTT
few | TRBD2 | TRBJ2-1 | TRBV5-6 | CASSLGLAGNEQFF | TGTGCCAGCAGCTTGGGACTAGCGGGCAATGAGCAGTTCTTC
. | . | TRBJ2-7 | TRBV19 | CASSIPSQGGFHEQYF | TGTGCCAGTAGTATCCCGTCCCAGGGAGGATTCCACGAGCAGTACTTC
medium-sized | TRBD1 | TRBJ1-5 | TRBV9 | CASSATGDAQPQHF | TGTGCCAGCAGCGCTACAGGGGATGCTCAGCCCCAGCATTTT